These T cell receptor beta chains were read from a single sample in a study of shared clonotypes between healthy human individuals. Sequencing used immunoSEQ multiplex PCR; TCRdb keeps in-frame clones, though not all of them. The repertoire holds 2 million to 2.5 million clones, with around 90% as singletons. Sample: naive CD4+ T cells from PBMCs. These receptors came from a man in his late teens or twenties in good health. Some clones in this sample may be carry-over from other donors' samples. Both conserved end residues are part of each CDR3. The D gene is left open where the match is weak. Some rows have no size entry. The others give once, few or many, or a class for an expanded clone.

TRBV15,TRBJ2-7,.,.,CATSRSRTVSSYEQYF,TGTGCCACCAGCAGATCCAGGACAGTCAGCTCCTACGAGCAGTACTTC
TRBV28,TRBJ1-2,once,.,CASSLSPTSYGYTF,TGTGCCAGCAGTTTAAGTCCGACCTCCTATGGCTACACCTTC
TRBV6-5,TRBJ2-7,.,.,CASSYSYGGHEQYF,TGTGCCAGCAGTTACTCCTACGGGGGCCACGAGCAGTACTTC
TRBV28,TRBJ2-7,.,.,CASEKGTYEQYF,TGTGCCAGCGAGAAGGGCACCTACGAGCAGTACTTC
TRBV19,TRBJ2-2,.,TRBD1,CASRPPGQGAAGELFF,TGTGCCAGTAGGCCGCCGGGACAGGGGGCAGCCGGGGAGCTGTTTTTT
TRBV4-1,TRBJ1-2,.,.,CASSHYLLSPGGAGYTF,TGCGCCAGCAGCCACTACCTTCTCTCGCCGGGGGGCGCAGGCTACACCTTC
TRBV19,TRBJ2-7,.,TRBD2,CASSSGRGEQYF,TGTGCCAGTAGTAGCGGGAGGGGCGAGCAGTACTTC
TRBV11-3,TRBJ2-1,.,.,CASSLAGEQFF,TGTGCCAGCAGCTTAGCGGGTGAGCAGTTCTTC
TRBV29-1,TRBJ1-2,.,.,CSVEGPYGYTF,TGCAGCGTCGAGGGTCCCTATGGCTACACTTTC
TRBV29-1,TRBJ1-2,.,.,CSVEAPGGGGYTF,TGCAGCGTTGAAGCCCCTGGGGGAGGGGGCTACACCTTC
TRBV6-6,TRBJ2-7,.,.,CASTPGGASYEQYF,TGTGCCAGCACCCCCGGAGGAGCATCCTACGAGCAGTACTTC
TRBV30,TRBJ2-7,.,.,CAWSVLAGLPHEQYF,TGTGCCTGGAGTGTACTGGCGGGTCTACCTCACGAGCAGTACTTC
TRBV5-1,TRBJ2-1,.,.,CASSLVVTSNEQFF,TGCGCCAGCAGCTTGGTGGTTACTAGCAATGAGCAGTTCTTC
TRBV6-6,TRBJ2-2,.,TRBD2,CASTRTSGKAGELFF,TGTGCCAGCACAAGGACTAGCGGGAAGGCCGGGGAGCTGTTTTTT
TRBV11-2,TRBJ2-4,.,.,CASSRGGLDIQYF,TGTGCCAGCAGCCGTGGGGGGCTGGACATTCAGTACTTC
TRBV7-2,TRBJ1-1,.,.,CASSTRDGTEAFF,TGTGCCAGCAGCACCCGGGACGGGACTGAAGCTTTCTTT
TRBV4-2,TRBJ2-7,.,TRBD1,CASSQDLGQGNYEQYF,TGTGCCAGCAGCCAAGATTTGGGACAGGGCAACTACGAGCAGTACTTC
TRBV19,TRBJ2-7,.,.,CASSIRTGPRSSYEQYF,TGTGCCAGTAGTATACGAACGGGACCGAGGAGCTCCTACGAGCAGTACTTC
TRBV28,TRBJ2-1,.,.,CASNPRGLSQPYNEQFF,TGTGCCAGCAACCCCCGGGGACTCTCCCAACCTTACAATGAGCAGTTCTTC
TRBV28,TRBJ2-6,.,TRBD2,CASSSPGTSGTIGANVLTF,TGTGCCAGCAGTTCACCAGGGACTAGCGGGACGATTGGGGCCAACGTCCTGACTTTC
TRBV30,TRBJ2-1,.,TRBD1,CAGGRGNNEQFF,TGTGCCGGCGGCAGGGGGAACAATGAGCAGTTCTTC
TRBV6-1,TRBJ2-3,.,.,CASRVGRGERRQYF,TGTGCCAGCAGAGTAGGCCGGGGCGAACGGAGGCAGTATTTT
TRBV10-3,TRBJ1-1,few,.,CAISESSPVTEAFF,TGTGCCATCAGTGAGTCGAGCCCTGTAACTGAAGCTTTCTTT
TRBV25-1,TRBJ2-5,.,.,CASSERGLQETQYF,TGTGCCAGCAGTGAAAGGGGCCTACAAGAGACCCAGTACTTC
TRBV7-2,TRBJ1-2,.,.,CASSLRTVYGYTF,TGTGCCAGCAGCCTAAGGACAGTCTACGGCTACACCTTC
TRBV29-1,TRBJ2-1,.,TRBD2,CSVEAPSGSFYEQFF,TGCAGCGTTGAAGCCCCTAGCGGGAGCTTCTATGAGCAGTTCTTC
TRBV5-1,TRBJ2-5,.,.,CASSRADATGETQYF,TGCGCCAGCAGCCGGGCGGACGCCACCGGGGAGACCCAGTACTTC
TRBV7-2,TRBJ1-2,few,TRBD1,CASSFEQGGGYTF,TGTGCCAGCAGCTTCGAACAGGGGGGCGGCTACACCTTC
TRBV5-1,TRBJ1-3,.,TRBD1,CASSLDGQGSGNTIYF,TGCGCCAGCAGCTTGGACGGACAGGGCTCTGGAAACACCATATATTTT
TRBV5-1,TRBJ1-3,few,.,CASSSDSFSGNTIYF,TGCGCCAGCAGCTCCGACAGTTTCTCTGGAAACACCATATATTTT
TRBV7-8,TRBJ1-2,.,TRBD1,CASSRPGQELNYGYTF,TGTGCCAGCAGCCGGCCGGGACAGGAGCTCAACTATGGCTACACCTTC
TRBV5-1,TRBJ2-7,.,TRBD1,CASSGQVGAYEQYF,TGCGCCAGCAGCGGACAGGTCGGTGCCTACGAGCAGTACTTC
TRBV7-3,TRBJ1-1,.,.,CASSATEGVNTEAFF,TGTGCCAGCAGCGCGACAGAAGGGGTGAACACTGAAGCTTTCTTT
TRBV10-3,TRBJ2-2,.,TRBD2,CAVGTGLAGAGTGELFF,TGTGCCGTAGGGACGGGGCTAGCGGGAGCGGGCACCGGGGAGCTGTTTTTT
TRBV5-1,TRBJ1-3,.,.,CASSLSGERSGNTIYF,TGCGCCAGCAGCTTGTCAGGGGAGCGCTCTGGAAACACCATATATTTT
TRBV18,TRBJ1-1,.,.,CASSPPGQQNTEAFF,TGTGCCAGCTCACCACCGGGGCAGCAGAACACTGAAGCTTTCTTT
TRBV6-1,TRBJ1-4,.,.,CASSEVRGNEKLFF,TGTGCCAGCAGTGAAGTGCGGGGCAATGAAAAACTGTTTTTT
TRBV7-9,TRBJ2-1,.,TRBD2,CASSTGLAGYSYNEQFF,TGTGCCAGCAGCACAGGGCTAGCGGGATACTCCTACAATGAGCAGTTCTTC
TRBV28,TRBJ2-3,.,TRBD1,CASSRPGQVPDTQYF,TGTGCCAGCAGCCGACCGGGACAGGTCCCAGATACGCAGTATTTT
TRBV28,TRBJ2-3,.,TRBD2,CASSPLGLADTQYF,TGTGCCAGCAGCCCCCTAGGACTAGCTGATACGCAGTATTTT
TRBV28,TRBJ2-7,.,.,CASSLGGQASYEQYF,TGTGCCAGCAGTTTGGGCGGGCAGGCCTCCTACGAGCAGTACTTC
TRBV7-6,TRBJ1-1,.,TRBD1,CASSPTGTGRPEAFF,TGTGCCAGCAGCCCGACCGGGACAGGGCGCCCTGAAGCTTTCTTT
TRBV19,TRBJ1-4,.,.,CASSRGRANEKLFF,TGTGCCAGTAGTAGAGGACGGGCTAATGAAAAACTGTTTTTT
TRBV5-1,TRBJ1-5,.,.,CASSLSTNQPQHF,TGCGCCAGCAGCTTGAGCACCAATCAGCCCCAGCATTTT
TRBV21-1,TRBJ1-5,once,.,CASSKAPRDRSYFLPPNQPQHF,TGTGCCAGCAGCAAAGCGCCACGGGACAGGAGCTACTTTCTACCACCGAATCAGCCCCAGCATTTT